The text below deals with one T cell receptor beta chain. Its antigen target is currently unknown. Within one base of it there is no much larger clone, and no base qualities were kept. The sample is drawn from a study of blood T cell repertoires in COVID-19 (dated by TCRdb to 2019 to 2021). Regarding the study in general: Collaborator samples came from the United States, Italy and Spain and covered acute and convalescent phases of COVID-19. The prospective study material was composed of cDNA or gDNA derived from T cells, B-cell-depleted T cells, or PBMCs. Subjects who had been exposed to COVID-19, were actively infected with it, or had recovered from it provided the deeply sampled blood TCRbeta repertoires that made up the dataset. The repertoires were released in a freely available public database intended as a resource for research on the immune response to SARS-CoV-2. The samples were drawn from the first 160 participants of the ongoing ImmuneRACE study and from some 1,300 subjects provided by 6 global collaborators. A de-identified subject ID, COVID-19 status, age in years and sex were almost always included in the sample metadata. Where available, HLA class I and class II types were taken from metadata supplied by the sample provider and were not determined by assay-based typing. The paper as a whole reports these results and caveats: Clinical and demographic metadata were provided uncurated, with the amount varying by source and participant.

Collaborating institutions collected whole blood in K2EDTA tubes following their own protocols. Collaborator samples were shipped for TCRbeta analysis as frozen whole blood, isolated PBMCs, or DNA extracted from either sample type. The immunoSEQ Assay, a bias-controlled multiplex PCR, was used to amplify TCRbeta CDR3 regions from genomic DNA. Regarding the original processing steps: The number of nucleated cells in each sample was estimated from the amplification of reference gene primers within the assay. Sequence reads were collapsed and filtered to measure the absolute abundance of every unique TCRbeta CDR3 rearrangement. For each sample, productive Simpson clonality was calculated as the square root of Simpson's diversity index over productive rearrangements. Imported from immuneACCESS, the table was reduced by TCRdb to in-frame sequences with V and J called. These copies leave out some clones; in studies compared against another copy, an unresolved V gene accounts for under half, and the cause of the remainder is not known. V and J calls and clone size are those listed in that table; D and trimming were worked out from the DNA. This sample has 70,000 to 75,000 clones in its table, and about nine tenths of those were observed once. The top ten clones comprise under 6.5% of the sample.

Based on the germline V gene, the CDR1 and CDR2 sequences are SGHAT and FQNNGV. V and J are truncated by 4 bases and 10 bases respectively, leaving an intervening sequence of 23 bases. Measured from the cysteine to the phenylalanine, the CDR3 is 16 residues long. The DNA shown is the 48-base CDR3, in frame from base 1. Sequencing was done on a sample of peripheral blood. The V gene is TRBV11-2 and the J gene is TRBJ2-1; perhaps TRBD1 is the D gene, with 6 bases matching. The origin of this receptor is a woman aged 18-29 years with acute or convalescent COVID-19. The DNA is TGTGCCAGCAGCTCCTCTTTGTCGGCAGGGGCGAAGGAGCAGTTCTTC. It encodes CASSSSLSAGAKEQFF.